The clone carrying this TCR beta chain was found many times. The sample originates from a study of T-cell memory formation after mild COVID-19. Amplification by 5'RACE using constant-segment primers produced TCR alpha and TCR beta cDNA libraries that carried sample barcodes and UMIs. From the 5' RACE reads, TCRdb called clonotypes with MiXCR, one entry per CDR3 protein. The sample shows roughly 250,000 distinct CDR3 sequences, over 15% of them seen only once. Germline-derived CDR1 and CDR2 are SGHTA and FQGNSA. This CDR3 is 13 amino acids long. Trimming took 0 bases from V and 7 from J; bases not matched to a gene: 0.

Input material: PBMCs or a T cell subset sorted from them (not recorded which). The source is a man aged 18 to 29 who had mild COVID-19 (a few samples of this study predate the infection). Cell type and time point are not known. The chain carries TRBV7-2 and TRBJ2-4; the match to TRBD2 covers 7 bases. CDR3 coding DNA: TGTGCCAGCAGCTTAGCGGGGGGGAACATTCAGTACTTC. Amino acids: CASSLAGGNIQYF.